The 20 T cell receptor beta chains below all came from one sample that was sequenced in a study of control samples from healthy donors and cancer patients. Here immunoSEQ multiplex PCR was the method, and the copy in TCRdb shows in-frame clones only, minus some. The sample includes 150,000 to 180,000 clones, approximately 94% of them seen just once. The sequencing input was blood. The receptors stem from a man aged 35-49 years in good health.

The CDR3 spells CASSEGLTSGEQFF. The CDR3, as DNA: TGTGCCAGCAGCGAAGGGCTCACTTCGGGGGAGCAGTTCTTC. The rearrangement joins TRBV9 to TRBJ2-1; perhaps TRBD2 as D (5 bases). The CDR3 is 14 amino acids. Germline V gives CDR1 SGDLS, CDR2 YYNGEE. Trimming took 3 bases from V and 10 from J, leaving 17 bases between them.

The V and J genes are TRBV13 and TRBJ1-2, with D perhaps TRBD1 (5 bases). Germline V gene sequence: CDR1 PRHDT, CDR2 FYEKMQ (reference sequence). CDR3 length: 13 amino acids. V was clipped by 0 bases and J by 8 bases, with 10 bases between them. The DNA for the CDR3 is TGTGCCAGCAGCTTAGGACGGGGCCCAGGCTACACCTTC. This gives the protein CASSLGRGPGYTF.

This clone came up once. The chain recombines TRBV18 with TRBJ1-3, with 8 bases matching TRBD1. Per the germline V gene, CDR1 is KGHSH and CDR2 is LQKENI. Losses at the gene ends were 3 bases for V and 1 base for J; bases not matched to a gene: 2. The CDR3 spans 15 residues. CDR3 sequence: CASSPTGGSGNTIYF. As DNA, the CDR3 is TGTGCCAGCTCACCTACAGGGGGATCTGGAAACACCATATATTTT.

V usage is TRBV27 and J usage is TRBJ1-6; D may be TRBD1 (5 bases). Trimming took 1 base from V and 2 from J, leaving 12 bases between them. The CDR3 covers 17 residues. Germline CDR1 MNHEY, CDR2 SMNVEV (reference sequence). CDR3 sequence: CASSLYQGNTYNSPLHF. CDR3 DNA: TGTGCCAGCAGTTTATACCAGGGTAACACCTATAATTCACCCCTCCACTTT.

V usage is TRBV27 and J usage is TRBJ1-1; TRBD1 might be the D (5 bases). Trimming stripped 8 bases from V and 1 base from J, with 5 bases between. The CDR3 totals 11 residues. Germline CDR1 and CDR2: MNHEY and SMNVEV (reference sequence). CDR3 DNA sequence: TGTGCCAGCCAGGGGAACACTGAAGCTTTCTTT. This sequence encodes CASQGNTEAFF.

The chain carries TRBV11-2 and TRBJ2-7; D call uncertain. Germline lookup yields CDR1 SGHAT and CDR2 FQNNGV. The CDR3 consists of 15 residues. The V end lost 3 bases, the J end lost 5 bases, and 17 bases lay between the germline ends. The CDR3 sequence is CASSFSPLVGNEQYF. The CDR3 DNA follows: TGTGCCAGCAGCTTCTCTCCCCTCGTTGGGAACGAGCAGTACTTC.

The chain couples TRBV7-9 to TRBJ1-2; 8 bases match TRBD1. The V and J ends lost 3 bases and 2 bases, in that order; junction bases with no gene match: 5. Germline V gene sequence: CDR1 SEHNR, CDR2 FQNEAQ (reference sequence). This CDR3 spans 15 amino acids. CDR3 nucleotides: TGTGCCAGCAGCTTCCCAGGGGGCTCAAACTATGGCTACACCTTC. This encodes CASSFPGGSNYGYTF.

The chain combines TRBV5-6 with TRBJ1-2, with D perhaps matching TRBD1 (6 bases). Germline CDR1 is SGHDT and CDR2 is YYEEEE. CDR3 length: 13 residues. V was clipped by 4 bases and J by 4 bases, with 11 bases between them. Here the CDR3 reads CASSRGQSYGYTF. The CDR3 DNA is TGTGCCAGCAGCCGAGGACAGTCCTATGGCTACACCTTC.

V gene TRBV3-1 (or the pseudogene TRBV3-2) combines with J gene TRBJ1-4, with a possible D match to TRBD1 (5 bases). Germline V CDR1 and CDR2: LGHDT, YNNKEL (reference sequence). The CDR3 is 15 amino acids. Trimming took 4 bases from V and 4 from J, leaving 13 bases between them. The CDR3 is CASSPSGPFNEKLFF. Written as DNA, the CDR3 is TGTGCCAGCAGCCCATCGGGACCTTTTAATGAAAAACTGTTTTTT.

The chain links TRBV27 to TRBJ2-5; 9 bases align to TRBD2. The V gene end was trimmed by 2 bases and the J gene end by 7 bases; junction bases not matched to a gene: 5. Germline V gene sequence: CDR1 MNHEY, CDR2 SMNVEV (reference sequence). There are 14 residues in the CDR3. CDR3 nucleotide sequence: TGTGCCAGCAGTTTACAAGCGGGGGGTGGGACCCAGTACTTC. Translating gives CASSLQAGGGTQYF.

The chain combines TRBV5-1 with TRBJ2-3; TRBD1 matches 10 bases. CDR1 SGHRS and CDR2 YFSETQ come from the germline V gene. The CDR3 extends over 15 amino acids. Trimming at V came to 0 bases and at J to 4 bases, leaving 2 bases not matched to a gene. CDR3 loop: CASSLGQGAADTQYF. The DNA for the CDR3 is TGCGCCAGCAGCTTGGGACAGGGGGCGGCAGATACGCAGTATTTT. Looking up the rest from reference TRBV5-1 and TRBJ2-3 gives the full variable domain: KAGVTQTPRYLIKTRGQQVTLSCSPISGHRSVSWYQQTPGQGLQFLFEYFSETQRNKGNFPGRFSGRQFSNSRSEMNVSTLELGDSALYLCASSLGQGAADTQYFGPGTRLTVL.

The chain uses TRBV11-3 and TRBJ1-5; tentatively, D is TRBD1 (5 bases). This CDR3 contains 14 residues. Germline CDR1 and CDR2: SGHNT and YENEEA. V was cut by 0 bases and J by 6 bases, with 9 bases left in between. In nucleotides, the CDR3 is TGTGCCAGCAGCTTAGAATACAGGTGTCAGCCCCAGCATTTT. It codes for CASSLEYRCQPQHF.

The chain links TRBV28 to TRBJ2-3; no clear D. Germline V gene sequence: CDR1 MDHEN, CDR2 SYDVKM. The CDR3 length is 14 residues. V was trimmed by 5 bases and J by 4 bases, leaving 13 bases between them. Written as DNA, the CDR3 is TGTGCCAGCAGTCTCCCGGGCAGGTCAGATACGCAGTATTTT. Protein sequence: CASSLPGRSDTQYF.

V usage is TRBV5-1 and J usage is TRBJ1-1; TRBD1 matches 9 bases. The germline V gene has CDR1 SGHRS and CDR2 YFSETQ. V trimming: 4 bases; J trimming: 5 bases; junction bases outside the gene matches: 9. The CDR3 spans 15 residues. The CDR3 region is CASSGRDRVGTEAFF. The CDR3 DNA reads as TGCGCCAGCAGCGGAAGGGACAGGGTGGGGACTGAAGCTTTCTTT.

The chain joins TRBV4-2 to TRBJ1-2; 7 nucleotides agree with TRBD1. Germline V gives CDR1 LGHNA, CDR2 YNFKEQ. V was pared by 0 bases and J by 5 bases, with 15 bases of the junction left unmatched. This CDR3 spans 18 amino acids. The CDR3 bases are TGTGCCAGCAGCCAAGACGGGGACAGAACACCCTATGAGTATGGCTACACCTTC. Protein: CASSQDGDRTPYEYGYTF.

This sequence joins TRBV10-3 and TRBJ2-7; D remains ambiguous. This CDR3 spans 14 amino acids. CDR1 is ENHRY and CDR2 is SYGVKD in the germline V gene. V gave up 6 bases and J gave up 2 bases, with 14 bases separating them. CDR3 region: CAIRPSDIPYEQYF. DNA of the CDR3: TGTGCCATCAGACCATCTGACATACCCTACGAGCAGTACTTC.

The chain uses TRBV19 and TRBJ1-4; 8 bases line up with TRBD1. The CDR3 runs 14 residues. The ends lost 4 bases at V and 6 bases at J; junction bases unmatched: 4. CDR1 is LNHDA, CDR2 SQIVND, per germline (reference sequence). In DNA, the CDR3 is TGTGCCAGTAGTACGACAGGGGCGTATGAAAAACTGTTTTTT. This gives the protein CASSTTGAYEKLFF.

This clone was counted a single time. The V call is TRBV5-1, the J call TRBJ2-5, with 8 bases aligning to TRBD1. This CDR3 has 14 residues. The junction had 6 bases not matched to a gene; V was cut back by 4 bases and J by 4 bases. The germline CDR1 and CDR2 sequences are SGHRS and YFSETQ. The CDR3 reads CASSPFGQGETQYF. CDR3 DNA sequence: TGCGCCAGCAGCCCCTTTGGACAGGGAGAGACCCAGTACTTC.

This chain uses TRBV20-1 with TRBJ2-7, with a possible D match to TRBD1 (5 bases). The CDR3 sequence is 11 residues long. The V gene's germline CDR1 is DFQATT and CDR2 SNEGSKA (reference sequence). The V end lost 3 bases, the J end lost 7 bases, and 10 bases lay between the germline ends. In DNA form, the CDR3 reads TGCAGTGCTAGCCCAGGGCGGGAGCAGTACTTC. This codes for CSASPGREQYF.

V is TRBV12-3 or TRBV12-4 and J is TRBJ1-6, with D tentatively TRBD1 (5 bases). The CDR3 is made up of 13 amino acids. Trimming removed 8 bases at V and 5 bases at J, with 10 bases between. CDR3 sequence (DNA): TGTGCCAGCCGGGGCGAGCATAATTCACCCCTCCACTTT. Translating it yields CASRGEHNSPLHF.